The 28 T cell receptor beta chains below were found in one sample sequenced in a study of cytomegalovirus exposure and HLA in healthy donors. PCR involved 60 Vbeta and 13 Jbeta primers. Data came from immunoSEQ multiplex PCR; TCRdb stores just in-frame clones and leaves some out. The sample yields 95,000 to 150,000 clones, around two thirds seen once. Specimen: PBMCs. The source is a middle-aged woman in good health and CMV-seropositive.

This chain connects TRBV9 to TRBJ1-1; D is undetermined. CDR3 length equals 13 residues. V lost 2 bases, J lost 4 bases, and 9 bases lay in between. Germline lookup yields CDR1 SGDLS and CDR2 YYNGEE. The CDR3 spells CASSVEQFTEAFF. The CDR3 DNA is TGTGCCAGCAGCGTCGAGCAATTCACTGAAGCTTTCTTT. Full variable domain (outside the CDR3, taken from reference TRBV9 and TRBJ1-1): DSGVTQTPKHLITATGQRVTLRCSPRSGDLSVYWYQQSLDQGLQFLIQYYNGEERAKGNILERFSAQQFPDLHSELNLSSLELGDSALYFCASSVEQFTEAFFGQGTRLTVV.

CDR3 amino acids: CASSPEGGEETQYF. CDR3 nucleotide sequence: TGTGCCAGCAGCCCAGAGGGAGGGGAAGAGACCCAGTACTTC. V usage is TRBV11-2 and J usage is TRBJ2-5; TRBD2 agrees at 7 bases. Germline CDR1 SGHAT, CDR2 FQNNGV. CDR3 size: 14 residues. The V and J ends lost 5 bases and 3 bases, in that order; junction bases with no gene match: 6.

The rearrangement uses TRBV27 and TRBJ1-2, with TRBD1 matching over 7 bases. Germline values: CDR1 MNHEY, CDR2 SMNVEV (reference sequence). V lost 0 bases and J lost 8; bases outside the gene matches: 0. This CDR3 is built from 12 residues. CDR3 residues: CASSLSGGGYTF. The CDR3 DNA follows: TGTGCCAGCAGTTTATCAGGGGGCGGCTACACCTTC.

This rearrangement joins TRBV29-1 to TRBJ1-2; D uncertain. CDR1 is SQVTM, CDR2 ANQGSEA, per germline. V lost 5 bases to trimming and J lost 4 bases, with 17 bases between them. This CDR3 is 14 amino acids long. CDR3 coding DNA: TGCAGCGTTAGCCATTCCCAGGATTCCTATGGCTACACCTTC. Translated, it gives CSVSHSQDSYGYTF.

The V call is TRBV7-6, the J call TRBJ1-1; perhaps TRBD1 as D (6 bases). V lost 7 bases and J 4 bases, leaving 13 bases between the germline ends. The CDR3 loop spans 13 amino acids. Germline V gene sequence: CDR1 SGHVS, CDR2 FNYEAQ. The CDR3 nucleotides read TGTGCCAGCACCTTGGTAGGGGGCACTGAAGCTTTCTTT. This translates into CASTLVGGTEAFF.

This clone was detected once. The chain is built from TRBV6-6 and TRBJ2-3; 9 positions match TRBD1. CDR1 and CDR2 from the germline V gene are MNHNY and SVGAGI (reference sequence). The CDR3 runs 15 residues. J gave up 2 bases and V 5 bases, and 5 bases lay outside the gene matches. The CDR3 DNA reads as TGTGCCAGCAGTCCAGGACAGGGGCCCACAGATACGCAGTATTTT. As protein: CASSPGQGPTDTQYF.

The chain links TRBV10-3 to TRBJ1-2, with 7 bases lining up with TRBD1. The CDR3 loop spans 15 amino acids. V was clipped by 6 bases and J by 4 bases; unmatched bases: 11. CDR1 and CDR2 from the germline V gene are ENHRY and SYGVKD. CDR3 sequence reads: CAIRRGTEMIYGYTF. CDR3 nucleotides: TGTGCCATCAGGAGAGGGACAGAGATGATCTATGGCTACACCTTC.

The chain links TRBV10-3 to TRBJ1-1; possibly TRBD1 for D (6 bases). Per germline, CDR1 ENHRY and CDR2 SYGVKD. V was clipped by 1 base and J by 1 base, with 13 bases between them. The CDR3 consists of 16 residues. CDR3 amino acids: CAISEFRSDRNTEAFF. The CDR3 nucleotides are TGTGCCATCAGTGAGTTTCGTTCGGACAGGAACACTGAAGCTTTCTTT.

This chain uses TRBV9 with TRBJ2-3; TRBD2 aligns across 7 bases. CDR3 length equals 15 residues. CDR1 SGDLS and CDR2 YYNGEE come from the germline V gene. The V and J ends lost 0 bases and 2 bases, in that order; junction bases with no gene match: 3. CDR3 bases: TGTGCCAGCAGCGTAGGGGAGGGCTACACAGATACGCAGTATTTT. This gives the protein CASSVGEGYTDTQYF.

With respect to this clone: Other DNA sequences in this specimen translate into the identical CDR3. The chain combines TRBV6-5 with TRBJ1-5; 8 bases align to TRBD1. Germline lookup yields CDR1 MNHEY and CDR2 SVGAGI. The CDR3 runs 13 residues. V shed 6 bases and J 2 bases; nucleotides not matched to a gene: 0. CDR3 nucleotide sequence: TGTGCCAGCAGACAGGGGGGCAATCAGCCCCAGCATTTT. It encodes CASRQGGNQPQHF.

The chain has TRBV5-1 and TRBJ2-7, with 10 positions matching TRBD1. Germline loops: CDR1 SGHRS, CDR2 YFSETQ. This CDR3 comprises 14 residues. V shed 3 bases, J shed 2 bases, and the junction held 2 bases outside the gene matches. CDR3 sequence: CASSWGTGAYEQYF. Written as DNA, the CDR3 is TGCGCCAGCAGCTGGGGGACAGGGGCCTACGAGCAGTACTTC.

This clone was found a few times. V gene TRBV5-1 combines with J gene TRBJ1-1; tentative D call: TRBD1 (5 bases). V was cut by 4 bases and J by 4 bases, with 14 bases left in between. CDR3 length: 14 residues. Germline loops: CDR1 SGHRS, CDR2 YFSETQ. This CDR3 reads CASSPASGGTEAFF. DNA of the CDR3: TGCGCCAGCAGCCCTGCCTCGGGGGGCACTGAAGCTTTCTTT. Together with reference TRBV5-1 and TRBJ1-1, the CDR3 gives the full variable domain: KAGVTQTPRYLIKTRGQQVTLSCSPISGHRSVSWYQQTPGQGLQFLFEYFSETQRNKGNFPGRFSGRQFSNSRSEMNVSTLELGDSALYLCASSPASGGTEAFFGQGTRLTVV.

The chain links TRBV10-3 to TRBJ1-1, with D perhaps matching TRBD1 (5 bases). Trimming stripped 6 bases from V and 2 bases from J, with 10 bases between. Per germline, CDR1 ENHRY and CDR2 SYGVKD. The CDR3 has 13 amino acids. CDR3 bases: TGTGCCATCAGGACACAGGCTAACACTGAAGCTTTCTTT. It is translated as CAIRTQANTEAFF.

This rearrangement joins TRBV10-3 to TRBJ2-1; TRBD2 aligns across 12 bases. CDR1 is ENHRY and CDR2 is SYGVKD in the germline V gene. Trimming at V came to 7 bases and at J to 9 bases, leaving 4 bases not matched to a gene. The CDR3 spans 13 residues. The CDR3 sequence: CAINLAGGPEQFF. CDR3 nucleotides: TGTGCCATCAATCTAGCGGGGGGGCCTGAGCAGTTCTTC.

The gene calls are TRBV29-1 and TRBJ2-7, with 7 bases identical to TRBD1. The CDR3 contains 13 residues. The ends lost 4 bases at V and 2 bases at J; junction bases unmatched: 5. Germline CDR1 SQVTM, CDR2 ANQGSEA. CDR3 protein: CSVVRTGTYEQYF. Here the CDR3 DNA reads TGCAGCGTTGTCAGGACAGGTACCTACGAGCAGTACTTC.

Written as DNA, the CDR3 is TGTGCCAGCAGCTCGCGACAGAGTGCTACTATGAAAGGCTACACCTTC. It specifies CASSSRQSATMKGYTF. The genes are TRBV7-9 and TRBJ1-2, with a possible D match to TRBD1 (5 bases). CDR3 length: 16 amino acids. V was pared by 4 bases and J by 8 bases, with 23 bases between. Germline V lookup: CDR1 SEHNR, CDR2 FQNEAQ (reference sequence). Full variable domain (remainder filled in from reference TRBV7-9 and TRBJ1-2): DTGVSQNPRHKITKRGQNVTFRCDPISEHNRLYWYRQTLGQGPEFLTYFQNEAQLEKSRLLSDRFSAERPKGSFSTLEIQRTEQGDSAMYLCASSSRQSATMKGYTFGSGTRLTVV.

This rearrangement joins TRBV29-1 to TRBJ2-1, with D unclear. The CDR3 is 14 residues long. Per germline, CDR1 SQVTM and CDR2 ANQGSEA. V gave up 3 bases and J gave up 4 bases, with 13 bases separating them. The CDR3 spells CSVEVADLYNEQFF. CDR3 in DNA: TGCAGCGTTGAGGTAGCCGACCTTTACAATGAGCAGTTCTTC.

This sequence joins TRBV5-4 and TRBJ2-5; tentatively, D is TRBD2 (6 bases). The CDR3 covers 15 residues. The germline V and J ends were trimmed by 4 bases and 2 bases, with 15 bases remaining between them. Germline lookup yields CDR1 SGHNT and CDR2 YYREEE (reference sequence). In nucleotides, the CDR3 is TGTGCCAGCAGCACCTCGACTAGGCGGCAAGAGACCCAGTACTTC. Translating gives CASSTSTRRQETQYF.

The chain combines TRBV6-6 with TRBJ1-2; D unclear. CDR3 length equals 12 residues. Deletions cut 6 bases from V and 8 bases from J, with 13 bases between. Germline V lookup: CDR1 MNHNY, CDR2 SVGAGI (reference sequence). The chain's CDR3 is CASSLVVEGYTF. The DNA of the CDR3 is TGTGCCAGCAGCCTCGTCGTGGAGGGCTACACCTTC.

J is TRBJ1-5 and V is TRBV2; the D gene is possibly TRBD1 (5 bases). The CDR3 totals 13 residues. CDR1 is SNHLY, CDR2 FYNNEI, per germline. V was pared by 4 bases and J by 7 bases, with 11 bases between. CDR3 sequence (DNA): TGTGCCAGCAGTGTAGGGGAGGTCCAGCCCCAGCATTTT. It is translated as CASSVGEVQPQHF.

CDR3 amino acids: CASSHLEDRGDTEAFF. In DNA, the CDR3 is TGTGCCAGCAGCCACCTAGAGGACAGGGGTGACACTGAAGCTTTCTTT. This chain connects TRBV5-6 to TRBJ1-1, with 9 bases fitting TRBD1. The CDR3 loop spans 16 amino acids. V dropped 4 bases and J dropped 3; count of bases not matched to a gene: 10. Germline V gene data show CDR1 as SGHDT and CDR2 as YYEEEE.

CDR3 sequence: CASSQGQGAFNTEAFF. CDR3 DNA sequence: TGTGCCAGCTCACAGGGACAGGGGGCCTTCAACACTGAAGCTTTCTTT. The rearrangement uses TRBV18 and TRBJ1-1, with 12 bases aligning to TRBD1. The V gene end was trimmed by 4 bases and the J gene end by 2 bases; junction bases not matched to a gene: 5. The CDR3 has 16 residues. The germline V gene encodes CDR1 KGHSH and CDR2 LQKENI.

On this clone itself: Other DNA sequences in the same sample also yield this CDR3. CDR3: CASSVDTNYGYTF. CDR3 in DNA: TGTGCCAGCAGCGTAGATACTAACTATGGCTACACCTTC. The V call is TRBV9, the J call TRBJ1-2; D is uncertain. This CDR3 has 13 amino acids. In germline, CDR1 is SGDLS, CDR2 YYNGEE. With 0 bases removed from V and 0 bases from J, the gap between germline ends came to 3 bases.

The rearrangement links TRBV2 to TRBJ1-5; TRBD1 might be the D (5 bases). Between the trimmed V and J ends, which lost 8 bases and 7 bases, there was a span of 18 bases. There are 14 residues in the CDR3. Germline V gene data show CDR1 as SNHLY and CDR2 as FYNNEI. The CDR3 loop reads CASGGPNRLQPQHF. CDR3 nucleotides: TGTGCCAGCGGCGGCCCGAACAGGCTCCAGCCCCAGCATTTT.

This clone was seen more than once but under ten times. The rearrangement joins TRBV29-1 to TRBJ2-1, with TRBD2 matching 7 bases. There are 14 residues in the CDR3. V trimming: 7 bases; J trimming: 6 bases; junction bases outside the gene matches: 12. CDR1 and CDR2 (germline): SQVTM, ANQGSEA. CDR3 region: CSADRDYGLNEQFF. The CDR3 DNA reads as TGCAGCGCCGACCGGGACTACGGTCTCAATGAGCAGTTCTTC.

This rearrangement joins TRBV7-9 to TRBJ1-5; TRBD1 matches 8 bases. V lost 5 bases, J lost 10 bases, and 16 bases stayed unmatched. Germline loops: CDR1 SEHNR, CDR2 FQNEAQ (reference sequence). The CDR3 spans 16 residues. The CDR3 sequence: CASSPGVGTGLSPQHF. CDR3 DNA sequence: TGTGCCAGCAGCCCAGGGGTGGGGACAGGCCTGTCCCCCCAGCATTTT. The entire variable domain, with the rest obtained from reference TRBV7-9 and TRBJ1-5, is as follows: DTGVSQNPRHKITKRGQNVTFRCDPISEHNRLYWYRQTLGQGPEFLTYFQNEAQLEKSRLLSDRFSAERPKGSFSTLEIQRTEQGDSAMYLCASSPGVGTGLSPQHFGDGTRLSIL.

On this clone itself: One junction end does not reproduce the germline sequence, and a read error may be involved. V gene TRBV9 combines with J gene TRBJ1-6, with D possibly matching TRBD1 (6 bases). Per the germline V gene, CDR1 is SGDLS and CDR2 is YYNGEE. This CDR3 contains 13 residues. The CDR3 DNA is TGTGCCAGCAGCGTAGTAGTCGAGGGGGACCTAGTTTTT. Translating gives CASSVVVEGDLVF.

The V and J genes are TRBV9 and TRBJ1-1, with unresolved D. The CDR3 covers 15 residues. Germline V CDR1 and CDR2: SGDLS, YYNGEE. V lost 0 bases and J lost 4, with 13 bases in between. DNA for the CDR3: TGTGCCAGCAGCGTAGCCCATGAGCCCGGCACTGAAGCTTTCTTT. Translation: CASSVAHEPGTEAFF.